This TCR beta chain came from a study of blood T cell repertoires in COVID-19. Cohort placement rested on clinical history that participants reported themselves. TCRdb's copy holds only in-frame clones and misses some; the assay was immunoSEQ multiplex PCR. The sample holds more than 150,000 clones, about four fifths seen once. Sample: PBMCs or T cells enriched from blood (not recorded which). The TCR comes from a man aged 40-49 years who had recovered from COVID-19.

DNA for the CDR3: TGTGCCAGCATGGCAGGGGGCGCAGGTGGCTACACCTTC. Translating gives CASMAGGAGGYTF. This chain connects TRBV27 to TRBJ1-2; 8 bases align to TRBD1. This CDR3 contains 13 residues. In germline, CDR1 is MNHEY, CDR2 SMNVEV (reference sequence). The junction had 8 bases not matched to a gene; V was cut back by 7 bases and J by 7 bases.